Listed below are T cell receptor beta chains from one sample, sequenced in a study of human T cells and chemical hapten exposure. TCRdb passed the RACE reads through MiXCR, listing each CDR3 protein once. Among some 150,000 distinct CDR3 sequences listed, approximately 12% were seen once. The sequencing used whole blood, collected in connection with sensitization to the hapten diphenylcyclopropenone (DPC). These receptor sequences come from a woman in her 50s with alopecia areata. Some clones in this sample may be carry-over from other donors' samples. CDR3s include the opening cysteine and the closing phenylalanine or tryptophan. The D gene is left open where the match is weak. The size of a clone is reported for some rows only, either as once, few or many, or as a class for expanded clones.

TRBJ1-1 few NA TRBV3-1 CASSQDLTGRLNTEAFF TGTGCCAGCAGCCAAGATCTAACAGGGAGATTGAACACTGAAGCTTTCTTT
TRBJ1-4 NA NA TRBV7-9 CASSFTGTTNEKLFF TGTGCCAGCAGCTTCACAGGGACCACTAATGAAAAACTGTTTTTT
TRBJ2-4 few NA TRBV28 CATSLQQGSRTKNIQYF TGTGCCACCAGTTTACAGCAGGGCTCAAGGACCAAAAACATTCAGTACTTC
TRBJ2-5 few NA TRBV12-3/TRBV12-4 CASSLTATETQYF TGTGCCAGCAGCCTGACAGCTACAGAGACCCAGTACTTC
TRBJ2-1 many TRBD1 TRBV7-6 CASSLGTGPYNEQFF TGTGCCAGCAGCTTAGGGACAGGGCCTTACAATGAGCAGTTCTTC
TRBJ1-3 few NA TRBV19 CASSRGGVGQNTIYF TGTGCCAGTAGTCGGGGGGGCGTCGGTCAAAACACCATATATTTT
TRBJ2-1 few TRBD1 TRBV6-4 CASSGQGALLNEQFF TGTGCCAGCAGCGGACAGGGGGCCCTCTTAAATGAGCAGTTCTTC
TRBJ1-1 few NA TRBV3-1 CASSQEGRDTEAFF TGTGCCAGCAGCCAAGAAGGCAGGGACACTGAAGCTTTCTTT
TRBJ2-6 NA TRBD1 TRBV7-3 CASSLEGAGFGANVLTF TGTGCCAGCAGCTTAGAGGGGGCTGGCTTTGGGGCCAACGTCCTGACTTTC
TRBJ2-1 NA TRBD2 TRBV11-2 CASSLERLADNEQFF TGTGCCAGCAGCTTAGAACGACTAGCGGACAATGAGCAGTTCTTC
TRBJ1-5 few NA TRBV6-5 CASSQNGQINQPQHF TGTGCCAGCAGTCAGAATGGACAGATTAATCAGCCCCAGCATTTT
TRBJ1-2 few NA TRBV29-1 CSVGVVANYGYTF TGCAGCGTTGGAGTGGTCGCTAACTATGGCTACACCTTC
TRBJ2-5 many NA TRBV7-9 CASSLDLETQYF TGTGCCAGCAGCTTAGATTTAGAGACCCAGTACTTC
TRBJ1-5 NA NA TRBV29-1 CSAGGGGQPQHF TGCAGCGCTGGCGGGGGCGGTCAGCCCCAGCATTTT
TRBJ2-5 NA NA TRBV24-1 CATSDLPGTQYF TGTGCCACCAGTGATTTGCCCGGGACCCAGTACTTC
TRBJ1-2 few NA TRBV9 CASRRDGLGYTF TGTGCCAGCAGACGAGACGGACTTGGCTACACCTTC
TRBJ2-5 NA NA TRBV29-1 CSVGRATQETQYF TGCAGCGTTGGGCGGGCCACGCAAGAGACCCAGTACTTC
TRBJ1-2 many NA TRBV24-1 CATCRATPNVYGYTF TGTGCCACCTGCCGGGCTACTCCTAATGTCTATGGCTACACCTTC
TRBJ2-7 few NA TRBV7-9 CAAGGQAYEQYF TGTGCCGCAGGAGGGCAGGCTTACGAGCAGTACTTC
TRBJ1-2 many TRBD1 TRBV29-1 CSGSFGTGSYGYTF TGCAGCGGGAGTTTCGGGACAGGGTCATATGGCTACACCTTC
TRBJ2-7 many TRBD2 TRBV29-1 CSVEERGGTRTYEQYF TGCAGCGTTGAAGAACGGGGAGGGACTAGAACCTACGAGCAGTACTTC
TRBJ1-1 NA TRBD1 TRBV29-1 CSVGQQNTEAFF TGCAGCGTGGGACAGCAGAACACTGAAGCTTTCTTT
TRBJ2-3 few TRBD2 TRBV2 CASSGTSRATDTQYF TGTGCCAGCAGTGGGACTAGCCGGGCCACAGATACGCAGTATTTT
TRBJ1-1 NA NA TRBV5-1 CASSFGDNTEAFF TGCGCCAGCAGCTTTGGGGACAACACTGAAGCTTTCTTT
TRBJ2-2 few NA TRBV20-1 CSARGASNTGELFF TGCAGTGCACGGGGGGCCTCGAACACCGGGGAGCTGTTTTTT
TRBJ2-7 NA NA TRBV7-9 CASSLRGGYSYEQYF TGTGCCAGCAGCTTACGTGGCGGGTACTCCTACGAGCAGTACTTC
TRBJ1-2 few TRBD1 TRBV20-1 CSARADRGSAYGYTF TGCAGTGCTAGGGCGGACAGGGGGAGTGCCTATGGCTACACCTTC
TRBJ2-3 many NA TRBV5-1 CASSLNRAGMDTQYF TGCGCCAGCAGCTTGAACCGGGCCGGGATGGATACGCAGTATTTT
TRBJ1-1 many NA TRBV7-8 CASRPGPLAEAFF TGTGCCAGCAGGCCGGGACCCTTGGCTGAAGCTTTCTTT
TRBJ1-5 few NA TRBV9 CASSVSIGQPQHF TGTGCCAGCAGCGTATCTATTGGGCAGCCCCAGCATTTT
TRBJ2-4 NA TRBD1 TRBV6-5 CASSYSRTGKGAKNIQYF TGTGCCAGCAGTTACTCGAGGACAGGGAAGGGAGCCAAAAACATTCAGTACTTC
TRBJ2-7 NA NA TRBV10-3 CAISDGGGEQYF TGTGCCATCAGTGACGGGGGTGGCGAGCAGTACTTC
TRBJ2-1 few NA TRBV6-6 CASSYRGGEGYNEQFF TGTGCCAGCAGTTACAGAGGGGGAGAGGGCTACAATGAGCAGTTCTTC
TRBJ2-2 NA NA TRBV11-2 CASSYAGQRTGELFF TGTGCCAGCAGCTACGCGGGACAGAGGACCGGGGAGCTGTTTTTT
TRBJ2-7 NA NA TRBV29-1 CSAGHFYEQYF TGCAGCGCTGGACACTTTTACGAGCAGTACTTC